These T cell receptor beta chains were read from a single sample in a study of CD4 T cells in relation to SARS-CoV-2 and coronaviruses. Measured with immunoSEQ multiplex PCR; TCRdb has only the in-frame clones, and not every one. The sample lists about 64,000 clones; 94% were seen once. The sequenced sample consisted of naive CD4+ T cells from PBMCs. The receptors here all came from a human donor in good health. CDR3s include the opening cysteine and the closing phenylalanine or tryptophan. A D gene is named only where the DNA matches it firmly. Rows give clone size only sometimes, using once, few, many, or a class for an expanded clone.

V	size	J	D	DNA	CDR3
TRBV5-6	.	TRBJ2-1	.	TGTGCCAGCAGCTTGAAGCCCCAGCGATATAACTCCTACAATGAGCAGTTCTTC	CASSLKPQRYNSYNEQFF
TRBV30	once	TRBJ2-2	TRBD2	TGTGCCTGGAGACGTGAGGGAGGGCCCACCGGGGAGCTGTTTTTT	CAWRREGGPTGELFF
TRBV7-9	.	TRBJ2-3	TRBD2	TGTGCCAGCAGCTTTTTAGGAGCGGGAGAAGATACGCAGTATTTT	CASSFLGAGEDTQYF
TRBV7-9	.	TRBJ2-1	.	TGTGCCAGCACTAGGGGAGACAGTACGTCGGATGAGCAGTTCTTC	CASTRGDSTSDEQFF
TRBV7-8	.	TRBJ2-3	.	TGTGCCAGCAGCAACCCCGGGAGCATCACAGATACGCAGTATTTT	CASSNPGSITDTQYF
TRBV4-1	.	TRBJ2-1	.	TGCGCCAGCAGCCAAGACCCCGGGACGTCCGCCTACAATGAGCAGTTCTTC	CASSQDPGTSAYNEQFF
TRBV2	.	TRBJ1-5	.	TGTGCCAGCAGGGGAGGGGGAGGTCAGCCCCAGCATTTT	CASRGGGGQPQHF
TRBV6-1	once	TRBJ1-6	.	TGTGCCAGCAGTGAAATCAATAATTCACCCCTCCACTTT	CASSEINNSPLHF
TRBV18	.	TRBJ2-7	.	TGTGCCAGCTCACCACCGGCCAGGGGAAACGAGCAGTACTTC	CASSPPARGNEQYF
TRBV2	.	TRBJ2-3	.	TGTGCCAGCAGCCTGGGACCAAGCACAGATACGCAGTATTTT	CASSLGPSTDTQYF
TRBV5-6	once	TRBJ2-2	.	TGTGCCAGCAGCTTGGCCGGGGCAGGTCCCACCGGGGAGCTGTTTTTT	CASSLAGAGPTGELFF
TRBV7-9	.	TRBJ2-7	TRBD2	TGTGCCAGCACCACGGCGGGAGGGCCCACCTACGAGCAGTACTTC	CASTTAGGPTYEQYF
TRBV10-1	.	TRBJ2-1	TRBD2	TGCGCCAGCAGAGAGAGCGGGAGTCCCTACAATGAGCAGTTCTTC	CASRESGSPYNEQFF